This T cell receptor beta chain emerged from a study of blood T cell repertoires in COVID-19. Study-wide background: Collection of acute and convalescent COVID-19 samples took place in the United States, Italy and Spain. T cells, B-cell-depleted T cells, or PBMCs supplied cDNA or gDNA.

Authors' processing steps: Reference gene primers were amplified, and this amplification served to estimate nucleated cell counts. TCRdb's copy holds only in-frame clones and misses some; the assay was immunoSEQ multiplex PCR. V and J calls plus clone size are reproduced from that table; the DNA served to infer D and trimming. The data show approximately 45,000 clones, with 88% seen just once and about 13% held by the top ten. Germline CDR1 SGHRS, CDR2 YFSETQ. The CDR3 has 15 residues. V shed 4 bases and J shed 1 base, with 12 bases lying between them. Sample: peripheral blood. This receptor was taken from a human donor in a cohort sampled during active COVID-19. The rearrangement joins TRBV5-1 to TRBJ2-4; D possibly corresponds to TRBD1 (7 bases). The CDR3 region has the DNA TGCGCCAGCAGCCCACAGGGGAGGGCCAAAAACATTCAGTACTTC. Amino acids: CASSPQGRAKNIQYF.